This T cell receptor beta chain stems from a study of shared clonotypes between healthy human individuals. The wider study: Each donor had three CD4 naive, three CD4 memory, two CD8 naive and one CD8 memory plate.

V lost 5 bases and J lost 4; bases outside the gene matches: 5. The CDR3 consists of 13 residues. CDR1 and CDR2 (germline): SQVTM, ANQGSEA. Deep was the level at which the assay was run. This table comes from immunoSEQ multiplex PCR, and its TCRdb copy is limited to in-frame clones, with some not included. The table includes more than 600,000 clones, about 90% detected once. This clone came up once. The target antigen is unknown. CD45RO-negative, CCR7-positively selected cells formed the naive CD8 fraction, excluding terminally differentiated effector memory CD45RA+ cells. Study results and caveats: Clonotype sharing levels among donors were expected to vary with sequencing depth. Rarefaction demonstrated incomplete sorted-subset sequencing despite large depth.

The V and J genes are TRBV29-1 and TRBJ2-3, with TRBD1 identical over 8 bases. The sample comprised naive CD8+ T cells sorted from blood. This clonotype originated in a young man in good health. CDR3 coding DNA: TGCAGCGTTTTTGGACAGGGTTCAGATACGCAGTATTTT. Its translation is CSVFGQGSDTQYF.